A single sample is the source of the 8 T cell receptor beta chains below, sequenced in a study of early stage breast cancer tumors. Libraries were prepared by immunoSEQ multiplex PCR; TCRdb keeps only in-frame clonotypes and omits some of them. The sample lists about 6,000 clones; about 73% were seen once. The sequencing input was normal breast tissue next to the tumor. These receptors all stem from a person aged 65-85 years with breast cancer.

The rearrangement links TRBV18 to TRBJ2-7; possibly TRBD1 for D (7 bases). Germline V gene sequence: CDR1 KGHSH, CDR2 LQKENI. The CDR3 is 14 residues long. With 1 base removed from V and 4 bases from J, the gap between germline ends came to 11 bases. DNA of the CDR3: TGTGCCAGCTCACCACAGGGGGCGGGATACGAGCAGTACTTC. This sequence encodes CASSPQGAGYEQYF.

This chain joins TRBV5-1 and TRBJ2-1; tentatively, D is TRBD1 (7 bases). The CDR3 has 15 residues. V gave up 0 bases and J gave up 4 bases, with 11 bases separating them. From germline, CDR1 is SGHRS and CDR2 YFSETQ. CDR3 residues: CASSLVQGGYNEQFF. For the CDR3, the DNA is TGCGCCAGCAGCTTGGTCCAGGGGGGATACAATGAGCAGTTCTTC.

The chain combines TRBV30 with TRBJ1-2; 7 positions agree with TRBD1. The CDR3 is 14 amino acids. CDR1 and CDR2 from the germline V gene are GTSNPN and SVGIG (reference sequence). J was trimmed by 5 bases and V by 1 base; bases with no gene match: 7. The CDR3 region is CAWSGQGLSYGYTF. For the CDR3, the DNA is TGTGCCTGGAGTGGACAGGGTCTGTCTTATGGCTACACCTTC.

The chain links TRBV7-6 to TRBJ2-2, with D tentatively TRBD2 (5 bases). Germline V CDR1 and CDR2: SGHVS, FNYEAQ. V was clipped by 10 bases and J by 6 bases, with 18 bases between them. The CDR3 covers 14 residues. CDR3 sequence (DNA): TGTGCCACTCGGAGTGGGGAGAGGGCCGGGGAGCTGTTTTTT. This codes for CATRSGERAGELFF.

This clone appeared a single time. This CDR3 is CASSSVGHPRTEAFF. CDR3 sequence (DNA): TGTGCCAGCAGTTCAGTGGGACACCCGAGAACTGAAGCTTTCTTT. The chain has TRBV27 and TRBJ1-1; weak D call: TRBD1 (6 bases). Germline CDR1 reads MNHEY; CDR2 reads SMNVEV (reference sequence). CDR3 length equals 15 residues. The ends were cut back, 4 bases at V and 5 bases at J, with 17 bases in the middle.

The chain employs TRBV10-3 and TRBJ2-2; 9 bases align to TRBD2. With 10 bases clipped from V and 1 base from J, the junction kept 10 bases outside the gene matches. This CDR3 is 16 amino acids long. Germline CDR1 and CDR2: ENHRY and SYGVKD. Here the CDR3 reads CATAKGSGGNTGELFF. The DNA of the CDR3 is TGTGCCACCGCAAAGGGTAGCGGGGGGAACACCGGGGAGCTGTTTTTT.

This clone was seen just once. The chain combines TRBV18 with TRBJ1-1, with D tentatively TRBD1 (5 bases). CDR3 length equals 12 residues. From germline, CDR1 is KGHSH and CDR2 LQKENI. Between the trimmed V and J ends, which lost 6 bases and 6 bases, there was a span of 11 bases. The chain's CDR3 is CASSRGEAEAFF. CDR3 nucleotide sequence: TGTGCCAGCTCCCGGGGGGAGGCTGAAGCTTTCTTT. Full variable domain (remainder filled in from reference TRBV18 and TRBJ1-1): NAGVMQNPRHLVRRRGQEARLRCSPMKGHSHVYWYRQLPEEGLKFMVYLQKENIIDESGMPKERFSAEFPKEGPSILRIQQVVRGDSAAYFCASSRGEAEAFFGQGTRLTVV.

The chain uses TRBV6-5 and TRBJ1-2, with TRBD1 matching over 8 bases. The V gene end was trimmed by 2 bases and the J gene end by 4 bases; junction bases not matched to a gene: 3. CDR1 MNHEY and CDR2 SVGAGI come from the germline V gene. This CDR3 spans 14 amino acids. This CDR3 reads CASSYHRGGYGYTF. In DNA form, the CDR3 reads TGTGCCAGCAGTTACCACAGGGGGGGCTATGGCTACACCTTC.